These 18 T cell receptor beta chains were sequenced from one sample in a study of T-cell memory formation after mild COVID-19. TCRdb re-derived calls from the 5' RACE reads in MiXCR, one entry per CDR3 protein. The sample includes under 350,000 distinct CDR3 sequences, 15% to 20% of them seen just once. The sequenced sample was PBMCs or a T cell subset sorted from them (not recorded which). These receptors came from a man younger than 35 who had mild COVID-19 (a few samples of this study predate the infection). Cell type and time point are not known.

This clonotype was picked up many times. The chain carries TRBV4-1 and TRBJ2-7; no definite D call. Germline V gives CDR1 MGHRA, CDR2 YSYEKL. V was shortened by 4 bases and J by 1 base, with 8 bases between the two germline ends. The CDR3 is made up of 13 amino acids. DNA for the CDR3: TGCGCCAGCAGCCTCCCAGAGTCCTACGAGCAGTACTTC. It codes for CASSLPESYEQYF.

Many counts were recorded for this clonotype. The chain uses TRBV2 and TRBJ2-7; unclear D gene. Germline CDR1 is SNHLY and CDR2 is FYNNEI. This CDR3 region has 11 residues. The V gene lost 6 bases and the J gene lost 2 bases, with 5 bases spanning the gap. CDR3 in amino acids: CASSDAYEQYF. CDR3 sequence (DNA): TGTGCCAGCAGCGACGCCTACGAGCAGTACTTC.

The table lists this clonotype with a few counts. Here the CDR3 DNA reads TGTGCCAGCAGCTCAAACCAACAGGGGTTGAATGAGCAGTTCTTC. Translation gives CASSSNQQGLNEQFF. This sequence joins TRBV6-1 and TRBJ2-1; 7 bases are shared with TRBD1. CDR1 is MNHNS, CDR2 SASEGT, per germline. V dropped 6 bases and J dropped 7; count of bases not matched to a gene: 12. CDR3 length equals 15 residues.

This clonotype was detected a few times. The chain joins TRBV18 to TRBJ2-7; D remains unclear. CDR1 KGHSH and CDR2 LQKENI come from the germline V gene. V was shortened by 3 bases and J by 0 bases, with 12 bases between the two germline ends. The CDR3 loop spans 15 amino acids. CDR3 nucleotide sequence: TGTGCCAGCTCACCTCCCGGGCTGAGCTCCTACGAGCAGTACTTC. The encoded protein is CASSPPGLSSYEQYF.

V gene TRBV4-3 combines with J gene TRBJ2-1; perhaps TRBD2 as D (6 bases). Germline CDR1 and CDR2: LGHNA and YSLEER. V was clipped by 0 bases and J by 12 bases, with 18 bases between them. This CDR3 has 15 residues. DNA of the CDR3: TGCGCCAGCAGCCAAGAAGTGGCGGGACTTGCGAGGCAGTTCTTC. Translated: CASSQEVAGLARQFF.

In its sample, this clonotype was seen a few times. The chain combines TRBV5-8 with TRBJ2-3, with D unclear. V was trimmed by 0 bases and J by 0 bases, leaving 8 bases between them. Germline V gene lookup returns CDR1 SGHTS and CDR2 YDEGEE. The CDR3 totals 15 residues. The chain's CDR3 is CASSLGISSTDTQYF. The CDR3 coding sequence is TGTGCCAGCAGCTTGGGAATTTCTAGCACAGATACGCAGTATTTT. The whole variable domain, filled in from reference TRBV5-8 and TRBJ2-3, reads EAGVTQSPTHLIKTRGQQATLRCSPISGHTSVYWYQQALGLGLQFLLWYDEGEERNRGNFPPRFSGRQFPNYSSELNVNALELEDSALYLCASSLGISSTDTQYFGPGTRLTVL.

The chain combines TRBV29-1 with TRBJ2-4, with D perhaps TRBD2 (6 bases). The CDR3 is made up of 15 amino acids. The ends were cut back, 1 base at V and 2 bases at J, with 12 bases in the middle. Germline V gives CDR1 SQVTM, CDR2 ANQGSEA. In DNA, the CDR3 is TGCAGCGTTGAAGGGGGGGACGGGACCAAAAACATTCAGTACTTC. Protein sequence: CSVEGGDGTKNIQYF.

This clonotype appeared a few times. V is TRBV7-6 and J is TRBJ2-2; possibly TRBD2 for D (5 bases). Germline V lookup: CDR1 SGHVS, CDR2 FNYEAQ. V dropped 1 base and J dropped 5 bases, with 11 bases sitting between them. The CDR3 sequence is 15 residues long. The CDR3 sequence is CASSLDVPGTGELFF. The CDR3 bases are TGTGCCAGCAGCTTAGATGTACCGGGAACCGGGGAGCTGTTTTTT.

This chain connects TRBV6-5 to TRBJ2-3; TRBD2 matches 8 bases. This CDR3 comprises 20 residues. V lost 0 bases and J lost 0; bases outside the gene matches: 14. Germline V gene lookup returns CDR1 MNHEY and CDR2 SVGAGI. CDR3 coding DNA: TGTGCCAGCAGTTACTCAAACTTCGGGGGGGGAATCGCTAGCACAGATACGCAGTATTTT. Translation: CASSYSNFGGGIASTDTQYF.

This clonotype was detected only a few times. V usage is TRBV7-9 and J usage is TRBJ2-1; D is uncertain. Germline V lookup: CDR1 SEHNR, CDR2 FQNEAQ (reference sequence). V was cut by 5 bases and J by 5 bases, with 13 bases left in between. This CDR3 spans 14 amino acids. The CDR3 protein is CASSPWIEHNEQFF. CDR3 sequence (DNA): TGTGCCAGCAGCCCCTGGATCGAGCACAATGAGCAGTTCTTC.

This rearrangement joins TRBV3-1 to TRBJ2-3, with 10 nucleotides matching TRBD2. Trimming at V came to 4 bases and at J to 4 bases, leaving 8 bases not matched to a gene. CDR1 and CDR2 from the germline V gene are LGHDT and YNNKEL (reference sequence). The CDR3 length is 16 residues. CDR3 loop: CASSRYSGGAADTQYF. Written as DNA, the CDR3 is TGTGCCAGCAGCCGTTACAGCGGGGGGGCCGCAGATACGCAGTATTTT.

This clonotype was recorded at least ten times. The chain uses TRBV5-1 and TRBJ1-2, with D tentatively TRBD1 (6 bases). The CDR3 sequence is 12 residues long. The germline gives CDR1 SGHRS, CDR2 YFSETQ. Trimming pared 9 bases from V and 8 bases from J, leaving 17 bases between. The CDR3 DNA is TGCGCCACTAAACAGGGTGAGGAGGGCTACACCTTC. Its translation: CATKQGEEGYTF.

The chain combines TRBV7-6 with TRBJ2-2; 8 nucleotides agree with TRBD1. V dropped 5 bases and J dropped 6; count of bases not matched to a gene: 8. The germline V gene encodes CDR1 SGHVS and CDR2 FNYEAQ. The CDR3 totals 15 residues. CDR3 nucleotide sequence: TGTGCCAGCAGCCTCAGGGGGCGCAGGGCCGGGGAGCTGTTTTTT. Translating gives CASSLRGRRAGELFF.

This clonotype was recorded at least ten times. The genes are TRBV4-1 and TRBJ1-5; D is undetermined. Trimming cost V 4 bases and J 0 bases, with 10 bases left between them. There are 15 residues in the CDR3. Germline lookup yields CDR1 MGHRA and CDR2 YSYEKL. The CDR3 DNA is TGCGCCAGCAGCCCCCGACACGTTAGCAATCAGCCCCAGCATTTT. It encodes CASSPRHVSNQPQHF.

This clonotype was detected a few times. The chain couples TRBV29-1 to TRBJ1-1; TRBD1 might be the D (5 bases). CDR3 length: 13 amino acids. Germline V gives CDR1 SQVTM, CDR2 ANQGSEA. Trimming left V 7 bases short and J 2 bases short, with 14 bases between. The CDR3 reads CSASRGINTEAFF. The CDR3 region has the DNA TGCAGCGCATCACGGGGGATAAACACTGAAGCTTTCTTT.

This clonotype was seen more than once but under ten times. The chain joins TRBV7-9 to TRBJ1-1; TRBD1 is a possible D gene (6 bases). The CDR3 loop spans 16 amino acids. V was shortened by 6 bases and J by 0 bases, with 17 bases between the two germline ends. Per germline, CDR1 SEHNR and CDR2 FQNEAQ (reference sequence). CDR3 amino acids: CASSLGSGEMNTEAFF. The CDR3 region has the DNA TGTGCCAGCAGTCTCGGGTCAGGGGAGATGAACACTGAAGCTTTCTTT.

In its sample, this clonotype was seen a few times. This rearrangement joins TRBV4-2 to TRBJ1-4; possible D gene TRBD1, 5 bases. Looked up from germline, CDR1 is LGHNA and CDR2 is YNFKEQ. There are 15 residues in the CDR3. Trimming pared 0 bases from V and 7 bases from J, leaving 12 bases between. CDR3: CASSQELGASEKLFF. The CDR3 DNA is TGTGCCAGCAGCCAAGAGCTAGGGGCGAGTGAAAAACTGTTTTTT.

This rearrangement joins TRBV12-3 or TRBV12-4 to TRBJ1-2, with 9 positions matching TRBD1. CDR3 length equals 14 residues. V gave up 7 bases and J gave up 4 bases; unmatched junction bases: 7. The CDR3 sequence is CASKGTGQSYGYTF. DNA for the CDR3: TGTGCCAGCAAAGGGACAGGGCAAAGCTATGGCTACACCTTC.